This TCR beta chain originates from a study of T cells in Graves' hyperthyroidism and ophthalmopathy. At the level of the study: Initial diagnosis, before any treatment, was when peripheral blood was collected.

CDR3 length: 16 amino acids. From germline, CDR1 is SGHTA and CDR2 FQGTGA. Trimming cost V 5 bases and J 0 bases, with 15 bases left between them. Using RNA transcripts as the source, TCR beta CDR3 regions were amplified. Initially, a first-round RT-PCR of the TCR CDR3 employed the HTBI primer set. TCRdb used MiXCR to reprocess the multiplex PCR reads, holding one entry per CDR3 protein. The repertoire holds a few hundred thousand distinct CDR3 sequences, with about 14% as singletons. Study conclusions and caveats: Blood held most thyroid clonotypes expanded above 0.001 frequency.

This clonotype was detected many times. Its matching antigen is unknown. Newly diagnosed hyperthyroidism patients aged 18 to 65 years had disease lasting under 2 months. The study based diagnoses on clinical symptoms, serum thyroxine and TRAb, thyroid ultrasound and orbital computed tomography. The J gene is TRBJ2-3, the V gene TRBV7-3; a possible D gene is TRBD2 (6 bases). The sequencing input was blood. The source of this sequence is a middle-aged woman with Graves' hyperthyroidism that later progressed to Graves' ophthalmopathy. This CDR3 is CASSRNTGASTDTQYF. Written as DNA, the CDR3 is TGTGCCAGCAGCCGAAACACGGGAGCTAGCACAGATACGCAGTATTTT.